This is a list of T cell receptor beta chains from one sample in a study of blood T cell repertoires in COVID-19. Measured with immunoSEQ multiplex PCR; TCRdb has only the in-frame clones, and not every one. The top ten clones hold 28% of a sample with 52,000 or so clones, about nine tenths of them seen once. The sequencing sample was made of peripheral blood. The receptors stem from a human donor in a cohort sampled during active COVID-19. The CDR3 runs from the conserved cysteine through the conserved F or W. D genes are given only for firm matches. For some rows the clone size is stated as once, few or many, or as a class when expanded; others skip it.

cdr3_aa cdr3_nt v_call d_call j_call clone_size
CASSDSGLARDEQYF TGCGCCAGCAGTGACTCGGGACTAGCGAGGGACGAGCAGTACTTC TRBV10-1 TRBD2 TRBJ2-7 .
CASSITGLYEQYF TGTGCCAGTAGTATCACAGGGCTATACGAGCAGTACTTC TRBV19 . TRBJ2-7 .
CASSLSSATSYEQYF TGTGCCAGCAGCTTGAGTAGCGCAACATCCTACGAGCAGTACTTC TRBV7-2 . TRBJ2-7 .
CASSESAPSSYEQYF TGCGCCAGCAGTGAGTCTGCCCCTAGCTCCTACGAGCAGTACTTC TRBV10-2 . TRBJ2-7 .
CASRPDRDQETQYF TGTGCCAGTAGACCAGACAGGGACCAAGAGACCCAGTACTTC TRBV19 TRBD1 TRBJ2-5 .
CAARRTGQETQYF TGTGCCGCGAGGCGGACAGGGCAAGAGACCCAGTACTTC TRBV27 TRBD1 TRBJ2-5 .
CASSLAGLAATGLFF TGTGCCAGCAGCTTAGCCGGACTAGCGGCGACGGGGCTGTTTTTT TRBV7-2 TRBD2 TRBJ2-2 .
CASSLGGNYGYTF TGCGCCAGCAGCCTAGGGGGTAACTATGGCTACACCTTC TRBV5-1 . TRBJ1-2 .
CASSEGWSQGEENLFF TGTGCCAGCAGTGAAGGGTGGAGCCAGGGGGAGGAAAACCTGTTTTTT TRBV6-1 TRBD1 TRBJ1-4 .
CATNEEHSNQPQHF TGTGCCACCAACGAGGAGCATAGCAATCAGCCCCAGCATTTT TRBV28 . TRBJ1-5 .
CASLDRVLYEQYF TGTGCCAGCCTAGACAGGGTTTTATACGAGCAGTACTTC TRBV28 TRBD1 TRBJ2-7 .
CASSFGTEQETQYF TGCGCCAGCAGCTTCGGGACAGAACAAGAGACCCAGTACTTC TRBV5-1 TRBD1 TRBJ2-5 .
CASSSLAGGVDEQFF TGTGCCAGCAGTTCACTAGCGGGAGGGGTGGATGAGCAGTTCTTC TRBV28 TRBD2 TRBJ2-1 .
CATQRGAQETQYF TGTGCCACCCAGCGGGGGGCTCAAGAGACCCAGTACTTC TRBV14 TRBD2 TRBJ2-5 .
CASSGLIKDTDTQYF TGTGCCAGCAGCGGACTGATAAAGGACACAGATACGCAGTATTTT TRBV5-6 . TRBJ2-3 .
CASSLRQGASDTQYF TGCGCCAGCAGCTTGCGGCAGGGGGCTTCAGATACGCAGTATTTT TRBV5-1 TRBD1 TRBJ2-3 .
CASSLEQGGTEAFF TGCGCCAGCAGCTTGGAACAGGGCGGCACTGAAGCTTTCTTT TRBV5-1 . TRBJ1-1 once
CASSYPPGHGQPQHF TGTGCCAGCAGCTATCCCCCGGGACACGGGCAGCCCCAGCATTTT TRBV7-8 . TRBJ1-5 .
CASSRQGAQDTIYF TGCGCCAGCAGCCGTCAGGGGGCGCAGGACACCATATATTTT TRBV4-1 TRBD1 TRBJ1-3 .
CASSLVPRQGSGWFF TGCGCCAGCAGCTTGGTCCCGCGACAGGGATCAGGTTGGTTCTTC TRBV5-1 TRBD1 TRBJ2-1 .
CASSQGGRGNDEKLFF TGTGCCAGCAGCCAAGGAGGGAGGGGGAATGATGAAAAACTGTTTTTT TRBV3-1/TRBV3-2 . TRBJ1-4 .
CASSSPTSGSPSSTDTQYF TGTGCCAGCAGTTCCCCTACTAGCGGGAGCCCGTCTAGCACAGATACGCAGTATTTT TRBV2 TRBD2 TRBJ2-3 .
CASRGTGNEKLFF TGTGCCAGCAGGGGGACAGGGAATGAAAAACTGTTTTTT TRBV2 TRBD1 TRBJ1-4 .
CASSFTGGTYGYTF TGCGCCAGCAGCTTTACAGGGGGCACCTATGGCTACACCTTC TRBV5-1 TRBD1 TRBJ1-2 .
CASSTDPLTGYEQYF TGTGCCAGCAGTACCGATCCATTGACAGGGTACGAGCAGTACTTC TRBV28 TRBD1 TRBJ2-7 .
CASSTRGLAGELFF TGCGCCAGCAGTACAAGGGGATTGGCCGGGGAGCTGTTTTTT TRBV10-1 . TRBJ2-2 few
CASSLTGFLYEQYF TGTGCCAGCAGCTTAACAGGGTTTCTCTACGAGCAGTACTTC TRBV28 . TRBJ2-7 .
CASSLAGEREEKLFF TGTGCCAGCAGCTTGGCAGGGGAGCGGGAAGAAAAACTGTTTTTT TRBV5-5 . TRBJ1-4 few
CASSESTGSSYNEQFF TGTGCCAGCAGCGAATCTACAGGGAGCTCCTACAATGAGCAGTTCTTC TRBV6-6 . TRBJ2-1 .
CASSPRDREVGLYGYTF TGTGCCAGCAGCCCAAGGGACAGGGAGGTTGGTCTTTATGGCTACACCTTC TRBV9 TRBD1 TRBJ1-2 .
CASSFSGYPSSPLHF TGTGCCAGCAGCTTTTCAGGGTACCCCAGTTCACCCCTCCACTTT TRBV7-9 . TRBJ1-6 .